The rows below give T cell receptor beta chains drawn from one sample of a study of blood T cell repertoires in COVID-19. TCRdb's table, derived via immunoSEQ multiplex PCR, lists solely in-frame clones and lacks some. The sample lists approximately 360,000 clones, roughly 90% occurring once. Sequenced sample: PBMCs or T cells enriched from blood (not recorded which). These receptors were taken from a young woman with acute COVID-19. The CDR3 runs from the conserved cysteine through the conserved F or W. The D gene is left open where the match is weak. Where a row states a size, it is once, few, many or the class of an expanded clone; other rows omit it.

v_call: TRBV2
j_call: TRBJ2-7
d_call: TRBD2
clone_size: NA
cdr3_aa: CASSAKNVYGLAGGYSYEQYF
cdr3_nt: TGTGCCAGCAGTGCTAAGAATGTATATGGACTAGCGGGGGGTTACTCCTACGAGCAGTACTTC

v_call: TRBV11-1
j_call: TRBJ2-2
d_call: NA
clone_size: NA
cdr3_aa: CASSLIFSGAGELFF
cdr3_nt: TGTGCCAGCAGCTTAATCTTCAGTGGTGCCGGGGAGCTGTTTTTT

v_call: TRBV21-1
j_call: TRBJ2-6
d_call: NA
clone_size: NA
cdr3_aa: CASSKKGAGANVLTF
cdr3_nt: TGTGCCAGCAGCAAAAAAGGGGCAGGGGCCAACGTCCTGACTTTC

v_call: TRBV4-1
j_call: TRBJ1-3
d_call: NA
clone_size: NA
cdr3_aa: CASSQDRLTRRNTIYF
cdr3_nt: TGCGCCAGCAGCCAAGATAGATTGACTCGACGAAACACCATATATTTT

v_call: TRBV2
j_call: TRBJ2-7
d_call: TRBD1
clone_size: NA
cdr3_aa: CASRKDRGVGEQYF
cdr3_nt: TGTGCCAGCAGGAAGGACAGGGGAGTAGGCGAGCAGTACTTC

v_call: TRBV30
j_call: TRBJ2-7
d_call: TRBD1
clone_size: NA
cdr3_aa: CAWRRGTGVSREQYF
cdr3_nt: TGTGCCTGGAGGAGAGGGACAGGTGTATCTAGGGAGCAGTACTTC

v_call: TRBV27
j_call: TRBJ1-3
d_call: NA
clone_size: NA
cdr3_aa: CASSLSMQGRTNSGNTIYF
cdr3_nt: TGTGCCAGCAGTTTATCGATGCAGGGGCGGACCAACTCTGGAAACACCATATATTTT

v_call: TRBV7-9
j_call: TRBJ1-2
d_call: NA
clone_size: NA
cdr3_aa: CASSSGKRFYTF
cdr3_nt: TGTGCCAGCAGCTCCGGGAAAAGATTCTACACCTTC

v_call: TRBV18
j_call: TRBJ1-1
d_call: NA
clone_size: once
cdr3_aa: CASSPGAGLTNTEAFF
cdr3_nt: TGTGCCAGCTCACCAGGGGCAGGGTTGACGAACACTGAAGCTTTCTTT

v_call: TRBV4-1
j_call: TRBJ1-1
d_call: NA
clone_size: once
cdr3_aa: CASRYRMGNEAFF
cdr3_nt: TGCGCCAGCAGATACAGGATGGGGAATGAAGCTTTCTTT

v_call: TRBV9
j_call: TRBJ2-1
d_call: TRBD2
clone_size: NA
cdr3_aa: CASGTGGLAGVEGYNEQFF
cdr3_nt: TGTGCCAGCGGGACAGGGGGACTAGCGGGGGTTGAAGGATACAATGAGCAGTTCTTC

v_call: TRBV6-5
j_call: TRBJ1-2
d_call: TRBD1
clone_size: NA
cdr3_aa: CASSPSRDRVNGYTF
cdr3_nt: TGTGCCAGCAGTCCGTCCCGGGACAGGGTAAATGGCTACACCTTC

v_call: TRBV6-4
j_call: TRBJ2-2
d_call: NA
clone_size: NA
cdr3_aa: CASSAGRVMNTGELFF
cdr3_nt: TGTGCCAGCAGTGCCGGGAGAGTGATGAACACCGGGGAGCTGTTTTTT

v_call: TRBV9
j_call: TRBJ1-2
d_call: NA
clone_size: NA
cdr3_aa: CASSVRTETGHYGYTF
cdr3_nt: TGTGCCAGCAGCGTAAGGACCGAAACAGGGCACTATGGCTACACCTTC

v_call: TRBV18
j_call: TRBJ1-6
d_call: TRBD1
clone_size: NA
cdr3_aa: CASSFTVGQGYSPLHF
cdr3_nt: TGTGCCAGCTCCTTCACCGTTGGACAGGGGTATTCACCCCTCCACTTT

v_call: TRBV7-8
j_call: TRBJ2-7
d_call: TRBD1
clone_size: NA
cdr3_aa: CASSLTITQGNSEYEQYF
cdr3_nt: TGTGCCAGCAGCTTAACGATCACACAGGGGAACTCCGAGTACGAGCAGTACTTC

v_call: TRBV2
j_call: TRBJ1-4
d_call: NA
clone_size: once
cdr3_aa: CASSAGGVATNEKLFF
cdr3_nt: TGTGCCAGCAGTGCCGGGGGGGTTGCAACTAATGAAAAACTGTTTTTT

v_call: TRBV5-5
j_call: TRBJ2-3
d_call: TRBD2
clone_size: NA
cdr3_aa: CASSLAGGGVSTDTQYF
cdr3_nt: TGTGCCAGCAGCTTGGCCGGGGGGGGCGTGAGCACAGATACGCAGTATTTT

v_call: TRBV9
j_call: TRBJ1-2
d_call: NA
clone_size: NA
cdr3_aa: CASSVGPGGGNYGYTF
cdr3_nt: TGTGCCAGCAGCGTAGGTCCCGGGGGAGGAAACTATGGCTACACCTTC

v_call: TRBV5-5
j_call: TRBJ2-1
d_call: TRBD2
clone_size: NA
cdr3_aa: CASSTELAREQFF
cdr3_nt: TGTGCCAGCAGCACAGAACTAGCGCGTGAGCAGTTCTTC

v_call: TRBV6-5
j_call: TRBJ1-1
d_call: NA
clone_size: NA
cdr3_aa: CASSYPQGRMNTEAFF
cdr3_nt: TGTGCCAGCAGTTACCCACAGGGCCGCATGAACACTGAAGCTTTCTTT

v_call: TRBV2
j_call: TRBJ2-3
d_call: NA
clone_size: NA
cdr3_aa: CASSAGGSADTQYF
cdr3_nt: TGTGCCAGCAGTGCAGGGGGGTCAGCAGATACGCAGTATTTT

v_call: TRBV13
j_call: TRBJ1-5
d_call: TRBD1
clone_size: NA
cdr3_aa: CASSLGQGVYQPQHF
cdr3_nt: TGTGCCAGCAGCTTGGGACAGGGAGTTTACCAGCCCCAGCATTTT

v_call: TRBV7-2
j_call: TRBJ1-5
d_call: TRBD1
clone_size: NA
cdr3_aa: CASSFVTGANQPQHF
cdr3_nt: TGTGCCAGCAGCTTCGTGACAGGGGCAAATCAGCCCCAGCATTTT

v_call: TRBV3-1/TRBV3-2
j_call: TRBJ1-2
d_call: TRBD1
clone_size: once
cdr3_aa: CASSRRDRGVDYGYTF
cdr3_nt: TGTGCCAGCAGCCGCCGGGACAGGGGCGTCGACTATGGCTACACCTTC

v_call: TRBV7-3
j_call: TRBJ2-5
d_call: NA
clone_size: NA
cdr3_aa: CASSLMTGSQETQYF
cdr3_nt: TGTGCCAGCAGCTTAATGACAGGTTCACAAGAGACCCAGTACTTC

v_call: TRBV6-5
j_call: TRBJ1-5
d_call: TRBD1
clone_size: NA
cdr3_aa: CASGTGSKPQHF
cdr3_nt: TGTGCCAGCGGGACAGGGTCTAAGCCCCAGCATTTT

v_call: TRBV5-1
j_call: TRBJ2-3
d_call: NA
clone_size: NA
cdr3_aa: CASSLRELTDTQYF
cdr3_nt: TGCGCCAGCAGCTTGAGAGAACTCACAGATACGCAGTATTTT

v_call: TRBV7-3
j_call: TRBJ2-5
d_call: TRBD2
clone_size: NA
cdr3_aa: CASSLAGGPETQYF
cdr3_nt: TGTGCCAGCAGCTTAGCGGGGGGGCCAGAGACCCAGTACTTC

v_call: TRBV2
j_call: TRBJ1-2
d_call: NA
clone_size: NA
cdr3_aa: CASSEAGSRYGYTF
cdr3_nt: TGTGCCAGCAGTGAAGCGGGCAGCCGGTATGGCTACACCTTC

v_call: TRBV6-5
j_call: TRBJ1-2
d_call: TRBD1
clone_size: NA
cdr3_aa: CASSLQGAVHGYTF
cdr3_nt: TGTGCCAGCAGCCTACAGGGGGCGGTTCATGGCTACACCTTC

v_call: TRBV19
j_call: TRBJ1-1
d_call: NA
clone_size: NA
cdr3_aa: CASNQQGRATEAFF
cdr3_nt: TGTGCCAGTAACCAACAGGGAAGGGCCACTGAAGCTTTCTTT

v_call: TRBV3-1/TRBV3-2
j_call: TRBJ1-2
d_call: TRBD1
clone_size: NA
cdr3_aa: CASSRGQGRGYTF
cdr3_nt: TGTGCCAGCAGCCGCGGACAGGGCCGGGGCTACACCTTC

v_call: TRBV11-2
j_call: TRBJ2-1
d_call: TRBD2
clone_size: NA
cdr3_aa: CASSSGTSWAYNEQFF
cdr3_nt: TGTGCCAGCAGCTCCGGGACTAGCTGGGCCTACAATGAGCAGTTCTTC

v_call: TRBV18
j_call: TRBJ2-4
d_call: TRBD2
clone_size: NA
cdr3_aa: CASSPGGGAGNIQYF
cdr3_nt: TGTGCCAGCTCACCAGGCGGGGGGGCCGGGAACATTCAGTACTTC

v_call: TRBV12-3/TRBV12-4
j_call: TRBJ2-5
d_call: TRBD1
clone_size: NA
cdr3_aa: CASSAGGRETQYF
cdr3_nt: TGTGCCAGCAGCGCAGGGGGCCGGGAGACCCAGTACTTC

v_call: TRBV5-1
j_call: TRBJ2-5
d_call: NA
clone_size: NA
cdr3_aa: CASSGSQETQYF
cdr3_nt: TGCGCCAGCAGCGGCAGCCAAGAGACCCAGTACTTC

v_call: TRBV4-1
j_call: TRBJ1-5
d_call: TRBD1
clone_size: NA
cdr3_aa: CASSPGDRGRNNQPQHF
cdr3_nt: TGCGCCAGCAGCCCAGGGGACAGGGGCCGTAACAATCAGCCCCAGCATTTT

v_call: TRBV2
j_call: TRBJ2-5
d_call: NA
clone_size: NA
cdr3_aa: CASSGGLLQETQYF
cdr3_nt: TGTGCCAGCAGTGGCGGACTTCTACAAGAGACCCAGTACTTC

v_call: TRBV27
j_call: TRBJ1-1
d_call: TRBD1
clone_size: once
cdr3_aa: CASSSGTGWTEAFF
cdr3_nt: TGTGCCAGCAGTTCCGGGACAGGGTGGACTGAAGCTTTCTTT

v_call: TRBV6-1
j_call: TRBJ2-3
d_call: NA
clone_size: NA
cdr3_aa: CASSDDGGSTDTQYF
cdr3_nt: TGTGCCAGCAGTGATGACGGGGGAAGCACAGATACGCAGTATTTT

v_call: TRBV5-1
j_call: TRBJ2-6
d_call: TRBD1
clone_size: NA
cdr3_aa: CASSDRDSGANVLTF
cdr3_nt: TGCGCCAGCAGTGACAGGGACTCTGGGGCCAACGTCCTGACTTTC

v_call: TRBV2
j_call: TRBJ2-2
d_call: TRBD2
clone_size: NA
cdr3_aa: CASRRDSGVRTGELFF
cdr3_nt: TGTGCCAGCAGGAGAGATAGCGGGGTCCGGACCGGGGAGCTGTTTTTT

v_call: TRBV7-2
j_call: TRBJ2-7
d_call: TRBD1
clone_size: once
cdr3_aa: CASSPIGQAYEQYF
cdr3_nt: TGTGCCAGCAGCCCGATTGGACAGGCCTACGAGCAGTACTTC

v_call: TRBV12-3/TRBV12-4
j_call: TRBJ2-7
d_call: NA
clone_size: NA
cdr3_aa: CASSLGQTYEQYF
cdr3_nt: TGTGCCAGCAGTTTGGGGCAGACCTACGAGCAGTACTTC

v_call: TRBV30
j_call: TRBJ1-2
d_call: NA
clone_size: NA
cdr3_aa: CAWSVAGWGGGYTF
cdr3_nt: TGTGCCTGGAGTGTGGCAGGTTGGGGCGGTGGCTACACCTTC

v_call: TRBV5-1
j_call: TRBJ1-2
d_call: TRBD1
clone_size: NA
cdr3_aa: CASSRGGSADGYTF
cdr3_nt: TGCGCCAGCAGCCGAGGGGGCTCGGCAGATGGCTACACCTTC

v_call: TRBV18
j_call: TRBJ1-6
d_call: TRBD1
clone_size: NA
cdr3_aa: CASSPYTTGANSPLHF
cdr3_nt: TGTGCCAGCTCTCCTTACACCACAGGGGCGAATTCACCCCTCCACTTT

v_call: TRBV24-1
j_call: TRBJ1-2
d_call: NA
clone_size: NA
cdr3_aa: CATSDLRSYGYTF
cdr3_nt: TGTGCCACCAGTGATTTGCGGTCCTATGGCTACACCTTC

v_call: TRBV5-1
j_call: TRBJ2-5
d_call: NA
clone_size: NA
cdr3_aa: CASSLIPRGGTQYF
cdr3_nt: TGCGCCAGCAGCTTGATCCCCCGAGGTGGGACCCAGTACTTC

v_call: TRBV7-9
j_call: TRBJ1-4
d_call: NA
clone_size: NA
cdr3_aa: CASSLGRTRDEKLFF
cdr3_nt: TGTGCCAGCAGCTTAGGAAGGACACGGGATGAAAAACTGTTTTTT

v_call: TRBV2
j_call: TRBJ2-1
d_call: NA
clone_size: NA
cdr3_aa: CASSEQLGSSYNEQFF
cdr3_nt: TGTGCCAGCAGTGAACAGTTAGGGAGCTCCTACAATGAGCAGTTCTTC

v_call: TRBV13
j_call: TRBJ1-2
d_call: NA
clone_size: NA
cdr3_aa: CASSSGGVGVNYGYTF
cdr3_nt: TGTGCCAGCAGCTCCGGTGGGGTAGGGGTTAACTATGGCTACACCTTC

v_call: TRBV6-6
j_call: TRBJ1-6
d_call: NA
clone_size: NA
cdr3_aa: CASSRRPQYGERNRDSPLHF
cdr3_nt: TGTGCCAGCAGCCGGCGGCCCCAGTACGGAGAACGAAATAGAGATTCACCCCTCCACTTT

v_call: TRBV5-4
j_call: TRBJ1-2
d_call: TRBD1
clone_size: NA
cdr3_aa: CASSDSSPGGGYGYTF
cdr3_nt: TGTGCCAGCAGCGATTCTTCGCCAGGGGGAGGCTATGGCTACACCTTC